This passage covers 28 T cell receptor beta chains from one sample sequenced in a study of cytomegalovirus exposure and HLA in healthy donors (dated by TCRdb to about 2017). The library was produced with the immunoSEQ multiplex PCR assay. A mixture of 60 forward primers for TCR Vbeta segments and 13 reverse primers for TCR Jbeta segments was used in the multiplex PCR. As stored in TCRdb, this immuneACCESS dataset retains in-frame rearrangements with V and J assigned. A fraction of the clones does not appear; measured against another copy, unresolved V genes explain less than half of the discrepancy, and the remainder lacks a known reason. Here the sample has some 77,000 clones; 80% occur a single time. In total, the top ten clones hold around a quarter of the sample. Sample: PBMCs. These receptors were taken from a woman aged 50 to 65 in good health and CMV-seropositive.

This clone was seen a few times. V usage is TRBV7-9 and J usage is TRBJ1-1; D possibly corresponds to TRBD1 (5 bases). The CDR3 extends over 15 amino acids. Germline V gene sequence: CDR1 SEHNR, CDR2 FQNEAQ (reference sequence). V was trimmed by 3 bases and J by 1 base, leaving 12 bases between them. As DNA, the CDR3 is TGTGCCAGCAGCTTCAGACGGAGGGGGAACACTGAAGCTTTCTTT. This encodes CASSFRRRGNTEAFF.

The chain carries TRBV10-3 and TRBJ1-6, with 10 bases matching TRBD1. The V gene end was trimmed by 8 bases and the J gene end by 9 bases; junction bases not matched to a gene: 7. Germline CDR1 is ENHRY and CDR2 is SYGVKD. The CDR3 loop spans 14 amino acids. CDR3 region: CAIARQGAISPLHF. CDR3 DNA sequence: TGTGCCATCGCGAGACAGGGGGCTATTTCACCCCTCCACTTT.

This rearrangement joins TRBV27 to TRBJ1-2; weak D call: TRBD1 (5 bases). Germline assignment: CDR1 MNHEY and CDR2 SMNVEV (reference sequence). Between the trimmed V and J ends, which lost 6 bases and 8 bases, there was a span of 22 bases. The CDR3 has 15 residues. The CDR3 protein is CASRPTAGQPYGYTF. For the CDR3, the DNA is TGTGCCAGCAGGCCTACCGCGGGGCAGCCTTACGGCTACACCTTC.

The rearrangement joins TRBV6-5 to TRBJ2-7; TRBD1 is a possible D gene (6 bases). V lost 4 bases to trimming and J lost 0 bases, with 10 bases between them. Per germline, CDR1 MNHEY and CDR2 SVGAGI. The CDR3 is 14 amino acids. This CDR3 reads CASSSTGSSYEQYF. In DNA, the CDR3 is TGTGCCAGCAGTTCGACAGGTAGCTCCTACGAGCAGTACTTC.

CDR3 nucleotides: TGTGCCATCAGTGGGAGTTGGAACACTGAAGCTTTCTTT. Amino acid sequence: CAISGSWNTEAFF. J is TRBJ1-1 and V is TRBV10-3; D remains unclear. Germline V lookup: CDR1 ENHRY, CDR2 SYGVKD. Deletions cut 4 bases from V and 1 base from J, with 7 bases between. CDR3 length equals 13 residues.

This clone was seen more than once but under ten times. The rearrangement links TRBV27 to TRBJ2-2; 9 bases are a match to TRBD1. The germline gives CDR1 MNHEY, CDR2 SMNVEV (reference sequence). J was trimmed by 3 bases and V by 9 bases; bases with no gene match: 8. The CDR3 loop spans 15 amino acids. The CDR3 loop reads CASRPGQGYTGELFF. CDR3 DNA: TGTGCCAGTCGACCGGGACAGGGATACACCGGGGAGCTGTTTTTT.

The chain employs TRBV5-4 and TRBJ2-7, with TRBD2 matching over 8 bases. The V and J ends lost 4 bases and 0 bases, in that order; junction bases with no gene match: 3. Per germline, CDR1 SGHNT and CDR2 YYREEE (reference sequence). CDR3 length: 14 residues. The CDR3 reads CASSLSGSSYEQYF. CDR3 DNA sequence: TGTGCCAGCAGCCTCAGCGGGAGCTCCTACGAGCAGTACTTC.

The chain couples TRBV10-3 to TRBJ1-5; D is ambiguous. The CDR3 consists of 15 residues. Trimming left V 0 bases short and J 4 bases short, with 10 bases between. Germline values: CDR1 ENHRY, CDR2 SYGVKD. The CDR3 DNA reads as TGTGCCATCAGTGAGTCCCGTGTACTTAATCAGCCCCAGCATTTT. Amino acids: CAISESRVLNQPQHF.

Only one count was recorded for this clone. As DNA, the CDR3 is TGTGCCAGCAGTCCCTCCTCTAGCGGGCTGAATGAGCAGTTCTTC. It is translated as CASSPSSSGLNEQFF. The V call is TRBV5-4, the J call TRBJ2-1; TRBD2 aligns across 8 bases. J lost 7 bases, V lost 5 bases, and 11 bases had no gene match. The CDR3 sequence is 15 residues long. CDR1 is SGHNT, CDR2 YYREEE, per germline (reference sequence).

This chain uses TRBV6-5 with TRBJ2-1; D is possibly TRBD2 (6 bases). The CDR3 totals 14 residues. The V gene lost 2 bases and the J gene lost 4 bases, with 9 bases spanning the gap. CDR1 is MNHEY, CDR2 SVGAGI, per germline. The CDR3 spells CASSYGTYYNEQFF. CDR3 coding DNA: TGTGCCAGCAGTTACGGGACTTATTACAATGAGCAGTTCTTC.

V and J are TRBV7-3 and TRBJ2-5; D gene uncertain. The V and J ends lost 1 base and 2 bases respectively, with 5 bases between them. The CDR3 has 13 amino acids. Germline values: CDR1 SGHTA, CDR2 FQGTGA. CDR3 in amino acids: CASSLISQETQYF. The CDR3 nucleotides read TGTGCCAGCAGCTTAATCAGTCAAGAGACCCAGTACTTC.

The chain employs TRBV18 and TRBJ2-2, with D tentatively TRBD2 (6 bases). The ends were cut back, 2 bases at V and 2 bases at J, with 15 bases in the middle. This CDR3 region has 17 residues. CDR1 is KGHSH and CDR2 is LQKENI in the germline V gene. In DNA, the CDR3 is TGTGCCAGCTCACCAAGGGGAGGCTCTACCAACACCGGGGAGCTGTTTTTT. It codes for CASSPRGGSTNTGELFF. Full variable domain (remainder filled in from reference TRBV18 and TRBJ2-2): NAGVMQNPRHLVRRRGQEARLRCSPMKGHSHVYWYRQLPEEGLKFMVYLQKENIIDESGMPKERFSAEFPKEGPSILRIQQVVRGDSAAYFCASSPRGGSTNTGELFFGEGSRLTVL.

The rearrangement uses TRBV6-1 and TRBJ1-2; TRBD1 is a possible D gene (5 bases). The CDR3 runs to 13 residues. Germline V lookup: CDR1 MNHNS, CDR2 SASEGT. Deletions cut 3 bases from V and 8 bases from J, with 13 bases between. CDR3 bases: TGTGCCAGCAGTGACCAGGCCCCAGGGGGCTACACCTTC. It is translated as CASSDQAPGGYTF.

The rearrangement uses TRBV7-3 and TRBJ2-2; TRBD1 aligns across 7 bases. This CDR3 has 15 residues. Per the germline V gene, CDR1 is SGHTA and CDR2 is FQGTGA. Germline trimming cut 1 base from V and 4 bases from J; bases unmatched to any gene: 3. CDR3 nucleotide sequence: TGTGCCAGCAGCTTAAGCAGGGGGATCACCGGGGAGCTGTTTTTT. It specifies CASSLSRGITGELFF.

The gene calls are TRBV5-3 and TRBJ2-1; D possibly corresponds to TRBD2 (7 bases). Being an ORF, TRBV5-3 has a function that is uncertain. V lost 2 bases and J lost 8, with 14 bases in between. The CDR3 length is 14 residues. The CDR3 nucleotides read TGTGCCAGAAGCTTCAAGGGGGAGGGTTATGAGCAGTTCTTC. Protein sequence: CARSFKGEGYEQFF.

The J gene is TRBJ1-2, the V gene TRBV5-1, with D perhaps matching TRBD1 (6 bases). Per germline, CDR1 SGHRS and CDR2 YFSETQ. CDR3 length equals 15 residues. Trimming shortened V by 3 bases and J by 2 bases, and 14 bases separated the two germline ends. CDR3 coding DNA: TGCGCCAGCAGCTCGGGCGGCAGGGGAAACTATGGCTACACCTTC. As protein: CASSSGGRGNYGYTF.

The chain is built from TRBV7-3 and TRBJ2-1, with D hard to call. CDR3 size: 13 residues. The V end lost 5 bases, the J end lost 2 bases, and 7 bases lay between the germline ends. Germline V gene lookup returns CDR1 SGHTA and CDR2 FQGTGA. The CDR3 bases are TGTGCCAGCAGCCGAGACACCTACAATGAGCAGTTCTTC. It translates to CASSRDTYNEQFF.

This rearrangement joins TRBV2 to TRBJ1-6; 10 bases are shared with TRBD1. Losses at the gene ends were 6 bases for V and 9 bases for J; bases not matched to a gene: 5. In germline, CDR1 is SNHLY, CDR2 FYNNEI. The CDR3 has 14 amino acids. The CDR3 DNA reads as TGTGCCAGCAGGACAGGGGGCGTTTTTTCACCCCTCCACTTT. It translates to CASRTGGVFSPLHF.

The DNA of the CDR3 is TGTGCCAGCAGAGAGCGGGGCCCGTGGGAGACCCAGTACTTC. Translating gives CASRERGPWETQYF. The gene calls are TRBV2 and TRBJ2-5; 7 positions match TRBD2. The CDR3 runs 14 residues. The trim removed 6 bases at V and 5 bases at J, leaving 9 bases unmatched. Germline CDR1 and CDR2: SNHLY and FYNNEI. Filled out from reference TRBV2 and TRBJ2-5, the complete variable domain reads EPEVTQTPSHQVTQMGQEVILRCVPISNHLYFYWYRQILGQKVEFLVSFYNNEISEKSEIFDDQFSVERPDGSNFTLKIRSTKLEDSAMYFCASRERGPWETQYFGPGTRLLVL.

This clone has only one observation. The chain combines TRBV5-1 with TRBJ2-2; 7 positions match TRBD1. Trimming cost V 0 bases and J 0 bases; bases outside gene matches: 11. Looked up from germline, CDR1 is SGHRS and CDR2 is YFSETQ. The CDR3 has 19 amino acids. The chain's CDR3 is CASSLVGQVKYANTGELFF. The DNA of the CDR3 is TGCGCCAGCAGCTTGGTAGGACAGGTCAAATACGCGAACACCGGGGAGCTGTTTTTT.

The chain couples TRBV11-3 to TRBJ2-2, with no clear D. This CDR3 spans 14 amino acids. The germline gives CDR1 SGHNT, CDR2 YENEEA. V was shortened by 1 base and J by 1 base, with 4 bases between the two germline ends. In DNA, the CDR3 is TGTGCCAGCAGCTTAGGAGGGAACACCGGGGAGCTGTTTTTT. This gives the protein CASSLGGNTGELFF. Using reference TRBV11-3 and TRBJ2-2 for the parts outside the CDR3, the full variable domain is EAGVVQSPRYKIIEKKQPVAFWCNPISGHNTLYWYLQNLGQGPELLIRYENEEAVDDSQLPKDRFSAERLKGVDSTLKIQPAELGDSAVYLCASSLGGNTGELFFGEGSRLTVL.

The CDR3 reads CASSEGRGGANYGYTF. For the CDR3, the DNA is TGTGCCAGCAGTGAAGGTCGCGGAGGGGCTAACTATGGCTACACCTTC. This chain connects TRBV6-1 to TRBJ1-2, with D possibly TRBD1 on 5 matching bases. This CDR3 is built from 16 residues. Trimming removed 1 base from V and 0 bases from J, with 12 bases in between. Germline-derived CDR1 and CDR2 are MNHNS and SASEGT.

The CDR3 nucleotides are TGTGCCAGCAGTTTATACGGGGCAGGGGTGAATGAGCAGTTCTTC. Encoded protein: CASSLYGAGVNEQFF. V is TRBV27 and J is TRBJ2-1; D is perhaps TRBD1 (6 bases). The germline V gene has CDR1 MNHEY and CDR2 SMNVEV (reference sequence). Trimming removed 1 base from V and 7 bases from J, with 14 bases in between. This CDR3 spans 15 amino acids.

This clone was recorded once. This chain links TRBV12-5 with TRBJ2-7; 7 bases fit TRBD1. The CDR3 has 14 residues. V lost 6 bases and J lost 1; bases outside the gene matches: 6. The germline gives CDR1 LGHNT, CDR2 FRNRAP. The DNA of the CDR3 is TGTGCTAGTGGGGACGGACAGGTGTCCTACGAGCAGTACTTC. Encoded protein: CASGDGQVSYEQYF.

The rearrangement joins TRBV10-1 to TRBJ1-4, with D possibly matching TRBD1 (6 bases). This CDR3 has 15 residues. V was trimmed by 3 bases and J by 8 bases, leaving 16 bases between them. Germline loops: CDR1 WNHNN, CDR2 SYGVQD (reference sequence). The CDR3: CASSDSGTIGEKLFF. The DNA for the CDR3 is TGCGCCAGCAGTGATTCCGGGACAATAGGAGAAAAACTGTTTTTT.

The rearrangement links TRBV6-1 to TRBJ2-5, with D possibly being TRBD1 (6 bases). The V end was cut by 3 bases, the J end by 5 bases, with 10 bases between. Germline V CDR1 and CDR2: MNHNS, SASEGT. This CDR3 is built from 13 residues. CDR3 region: CASSDRGGETQYF. The CDR3 bases are TGTGCCAGCAGTGACAGGGGCGGTGAGACCCAGTACTTC.

The chain has TRBV25-1 and TRBJ2-5, with 7 bases matching TRBD2. The CDR3 spans 14 residues. CDR1 is MGHDK and CDR2 is SYGVNS in the germline V gene. J was trimmed by 4 bases and V by 6 bases; bases with no gene match: 8. DNA of the CDR3: TGTGCCAGCAGGGTGTCGGGGGGAGCAGAGACCCAGTACTTC. This gives the protein CASRVSGGAETQYF.

J is TRBJ2-3 and V is TRBV5-1; the D gene could be TRBD1 or TRBD2 (5 bases each). Per germline, CDR1 SGHRS and CDR2 YFSETQ. Trimming cost V 4 bases and J 2 bases, with 11 bases left between them. CDR3 length: 14 amino acids. The CDR3 loop reads CASSLGEITDTQYF. The CDR3 nucleotides are TGCGCCAGCAGCCTGGGGGAGATCACAGATACGCAGTATTTT.